This T cell receptor beta chain was sequenced during a study of breast tumors, draining lymph nodes, adjacent tissues. General study points: Tumor repertoires ranked between lymph nodes and nontumor tissue in diversity, with V and J gene preferences. Data fit most tumor T cells coming from lymph node, expanding in tumor. Luminal-like breast cancer showed significantly greater tumor-nontumor repertoire similarity than basal-like breast cancer did.

The CDR3 is 13 amino acids. Per the germline V gene, CDR1 is SGHDN and CDR2 is FVKESK. The germline V and J ends were trimmed by 1 base and 5 bases, with 8 bases remaining between them. A single record per CDR3 protein comes from TCRdb applying MiXCR to the multiplex PCR reads. The data contain 16,000 or so distinct CDR3 sequences, just under 45% of them singletons. Regarding this clonotype: Its cognate antigen is unknown. No conserved phenylalanine or tryptophan is present at the end of the CDR3, so a read error is the likely explanation.

This TCR came from a female donor with breast cancer. Some clones in this sample may be carry-over from other donors' samples. The sample taken for sequencing was tumor-adjacent breast tissue. The V call is TRBV14, the J call TRBJ2-5; D unresolved. CDR3 in DNA: TGTGCCAGCAGCCAAGCAGATTCCGAGACCCAGTACTCC. Amino acids: CASSQADSETQYS.